The sequence of this T cell receptor (beta chain) was determined in a study of shared clonotypes between healthy human individuals. Generated by immunoSEQ multiplex PCR, the TCRdb table keeps only in-frame clones and is missing some. This table has 1 million to 1.3 million clones, around 78% appearing once. This CDR3 comprises 16 residues. CDR1 is SQVTM, CDR2 ANQGSEA, per germline. Trimming at V came to 6 bases and at J to 5 bases, leaving 15 bases not matched to a gene. This chain links TRBV29-1 with TRBJ1-5; TRBD1 matches at 8 bases. Specimen: memory CD4+ T cells from PBMCs. Subset of the sample: CD45RA-negative fraction. The receptor was isolated from a young man in good health. Some clones in this sample may be carry-over from other donors' samples. CDR3 sequence (DNA): TGCAGCGTCGCTACCACCGGGACAGGCGGCGATCAGCCCCAGCATTTT. It yields the protein CSVATTGTGGDQPQHF.